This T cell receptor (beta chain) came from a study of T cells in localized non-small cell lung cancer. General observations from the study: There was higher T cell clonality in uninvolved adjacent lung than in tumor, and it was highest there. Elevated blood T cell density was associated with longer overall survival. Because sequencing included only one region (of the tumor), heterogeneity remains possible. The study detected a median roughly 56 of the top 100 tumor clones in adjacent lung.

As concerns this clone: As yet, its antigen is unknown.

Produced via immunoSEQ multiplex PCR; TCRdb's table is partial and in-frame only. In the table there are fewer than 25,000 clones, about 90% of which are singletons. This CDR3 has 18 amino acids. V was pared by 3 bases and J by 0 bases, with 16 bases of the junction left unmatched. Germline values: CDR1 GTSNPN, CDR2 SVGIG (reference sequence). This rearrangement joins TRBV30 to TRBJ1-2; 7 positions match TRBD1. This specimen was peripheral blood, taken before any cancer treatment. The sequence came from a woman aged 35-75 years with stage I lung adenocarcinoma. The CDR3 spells CAWRGSSAGGRPNYGYTF. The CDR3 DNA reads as TGTGCCTGGAGAGGTAGTTCCGCAGGGGGTCGCCCTAACTATGGCTACACCTTC.